A selection of T cell receptor beta chains follows, all from one sample in a study of T cells after posttransplantation cyclophosphamide. The repertoire was sequenced with immunoSEQ multiplex PCR; TCRdb's copy has only in-frame clones and lacks some. Singletons are absent from the sample, which has approximately 17,000 clones. The sample here was PBMCs, taken after allogeneic stem cell transplant with posttransplant cyclophosphamide. The receptors originated from a female patient aged 30 to 45 who received an allogeneic stem cell transplant from a related donor, was CMV-positive, and had no GVHD. Some T cells could come from the graft donor. Each CDR3 is given with its conserved first and last residue. D genes are given only for firm matches. Clone size is not always given. Where it is, it says once, few, many or a class for expanded clones.

d_call clone_size j_call v_call cdr3_aa cdr3_nt
. many TRBJ2-3 TRBV7-7 CASSLDTTDTQYF TGTGCCAGCAGCTTAGACACCACAGATACGCAGTATTTT
. many TRBJ2-5 TRBV27 CASSLSWVAEETQYF TGTGCCAGCAGTTTATCGTGGGTAGCTGAAGAGACCCAGTACTTC
TRBD1 many TRBJ2-3 TRBV7-9 CASSFVQGATDTQYF TGTGCCAGCAGCTTCGTACAGGGGGCAACAGATACGCAGTATTTT
TRBD1 many TRBJ2-7 TRBV14 CASSQGGDRASYEQYF TGTGCCAGCAGCCAAGGAGGGGACAGGGCCTCCTACGAGCAGTACTTC
TRBD2 many TRBJ2-3 TRBV11-1 CASSDPRGGPDTQYF TGTGCCAGCAGCGACCCACGCGGGGGACCAGATACGCAGTATTTT
TRBD2 many TRBJ2-1 TRBV4-3 CASSQGFAGGPNEQFF TGCGCCAGCAGCCAAGGATTTGCGGGAGGGCCCAATGAGCAGTTCTTC
TRBD1 many TRBJ1-1 TRBV28 CASSSGQGNTEAFF TGTGCCAGCAGTTCGGGACAGGGGAACACTGAAGCTTTCTTT
TRBD1 many TRBJ1-6 TRBV7-9 CASSSTRRRDRVYSPLHF TGTGCCAGCAGCTCCACTCGCCGCCGGGACAGGGTATATTCACCCCTCCACTTT
. many TRBJ2-1 TRBV7-2 CASSSDRSSYNEQFF TGTGCCAGCAGCTCAGACAGAAGCTCCTACAATGAGCAGTTCTTC
TRBD1 many TRBJ2-2 TRBV27 CASQTGFGTGELFF TGTGCCAGTCAGACAGGGTTTGGGACCGGGGAGCTGTTTTTT
TRBD1 many TRBJ2-1 TRBV25-1 CASSKTGGNNEQFF TGTGCCAGCAGTAAGACAGGGGGGAACAATGAGCAGTTCTTC
. many TRBJ2-7 TRBV7-2 CASSLAGDPVYEQYF TGTGCCAGCAGCTTAGCGGGAGACCCAGTCTACGAGCAGTACTTC
TRBD1 many TRBJ2-7 TRBV6-6 CASSEGASYEQYF TGTGCCAGCAGCGAGGGGGCCTCCTACGAGCAGTACTTC
TRBD2 many TRBJ2-1 TRBV7-9 CASSRILGLVSFEQFF TGTGCCAGCAGCAGAATCTTAGGACTAGTCTCATTTGAGCAGTTCTTC
TRBD1 many TRBJ2-7 TRBV2 CASSERDRVGEQYF TGTGCCAGCAGTGAACGGGACAGGGTAGGCGAGCAGTACTTC
. many TRBJ1-4 TRBV30 CAWTTDILFIWEKLFF TGTGCCTGGACCACGGACATTCTTTTCATTTGGGAAAAACTGTTTTTT
TRBD2 many TRBJ2-1 TRBV4-3 CASSQDFGVGRELHNEQFF TGCGCCAGCAGCCAAGATTTCGGGGTTGGGAGGGAGCTCCACAATGAGCAGTTCTTC
TRBD2 many TRBJ2-7 TRBV19 CASRLAGPSIYEQYF TGTGCCAGTAGGCTAGCGGGCCCTAGCATCTACGAGCAGTACTTC
. many TRBJ1-1 TRBV11-2 CASSLVWRSGTEAFF TGTGCCAGCAGCTTAGTCTGGAGAAGCGGCACTGAAGCTTTCTTT
. many TRBJ1-1 TRBV9 CASSVDGGATEAFF TGTGCCAGCAGCGTAGATGGGGGGGCGACTGAAGCTTTCTTT
TRBD1 many TRBJ1-1 TRBV18 CASSPRQGMNTEAFF TGTGCCAGCTCACCCAGACAGGGGATGAACACTGAAGCTTTCTTT
TRBD1 medium-sized TRBJ1-4 TRBV5-1 CASSSWTGGNEKLFF TGCGCCAGCAGCTCATGGACAGGTGGGAATGAAAAACTGTTTTTT
. many TRBJ1-2 TRBV28 CASSLPGRGSNYGYTF TGTGCCAGCAGCCTTCCGGGCCGGGGGTCCAACTATGGCTACACCTTC
TRBD1 many TRBJ2-3 TRBV27 CASSLTGGDTQYF TGTGCCAGCAGTTTAACAGGGGGAGATACGCAGTATTTT
TRBD1 many TRBJ1-2 TRBV18 CASSPLGDSVFYGYTF TGTGCCAGCTCACCATTGGGGGACAGTGTTTTTTATGGCTACACCTTC
TRBD2 many TRBJ2-3 TRBV18 CASSPLAGGTDTQYF TGTGCCAGCTCACCTCTAGCGGGAGGCACAGATACGCAGTATTTT
. many TRBJ1-3 TRBV9 CASSATVPGRSGNTIYF TGTGCCAGCAGCGCCACCGTCCCGGGTAGGTCTGGAAACACCATATATTTT
. . TRBJ1-4 TRBV5-1 CASRPDRTNEKLFF TGCGCCAGCAGGCCCGACAGAACTAATGAAAAACTGTTTTTT
TRBD1 many TRBJ1-3 TRBV14 CASSLWDRAIYF TGTGCCAGCAGCTTATGGGACAGAGCCATATATTTT
. many TRBJ1-1 TRBV18 CASSPPGYGTEAFF TGTGCCAGCTCACCCCCGGGGTACGGCACTGAAGCTTTCTTT
TRBD2 many TRBJ2-2 TRBV6-5 CASSYFGTSVTGELFF TGTGCCAGCAGTTACTTCGGGACTAGCGTCACCGGGGAGCTGTTTTTT
. many TRBJ2-1 TRBV7-8 CASSFGGGYNEQFF TGTGCCAGCAGCTTCGGGGGAGGATACAATGAGCAGTTCTTC
TRBD1 many TRBJ1-2 TRBV5-4 CASSFDRGDYGYTF TGTGCCAGCAGCTTCGACAGGGGAGACTATGGCTACACCTTC
TRBD1 many TRBJ1-2 TRBV19 CASSTGTGGNYGYTF TGTGCCAGTAGTACCGGGACAGGGGGTAACTATGGCTACACCTTC
TRBD1 many TRBJ1-2 TRBV29-1 CSVVNTGGRLGYTF TGCAGCGTTGTTAATACAGGGGGCCGGCTTGGCTACACCTTC
. many TRBJ1-2 TRBV18 CASSPAHGAGYTF TGTGCCAGCTCACCAGCTCACGGAGCTGGCTACACCTTC
. few TRBJ1-6 TRBV28 CASSLLLDIAAYNSPLHF TGTGCCAGCAGTTTATTGTTGGACATAGCCGCCTATAATTCACCCCTCCACTTT
TRBD1 many TRBJ2-1 TRBV2 CAVRQGSSYNEQFF TGTGCCGTACGACAGGGTAGCTCCTACAATGAGCAGTTCTTC
. many TRBJ1-1 TRBV28 CASSLSQGEAFF TGTGCCAGCAGTTTGTCCCAGGGCGAAGCTTTCTTT
. . TRBJ2-5 TRBV15 CATSRDRGREQYF TGTGCCACCAGCAGAGACAGGGGAAGGGAGCAGTACTTC
. many TRBJ2-3 TRBV28 CASSFPGSDTQYF TGTGCCAGCAGTTTTCCTGGGAGCGATACGCAGTATTTT
. many TRBJ2-1 TRBV5-1 CASSSDREQFF TGCGCCAGCAGCTCCGACAGAGAGCAGTTCTTC
. many TRBJ1-6 TRBV28 CASSFSSYNSPLHF TGTGCCAGCAGTTTTAGCTCCTATAATTCACCCCTCCACTTT
TRBD2 many TRBJ2-2 TRBV5-1 CASSLASGLAGGWAGELFF TGCGCCAGCAGCTTGGCGTCGGGACTAGCGGGAGGATGGGCCGGGGAGCTGTTTTTT
TRBD2 many TRBJ2-1 TRBV29-1 CSVDGLAGSYNEQFF TGCAGCGTGGACGGACTAGCGGGCTCCTACAATGAGCAGTTCTTC
TRBD1 many TRBJ2-1 TRBV5-1 CASRQQGLYNEQFF TGCGCCAGCAGACAACAGGGGCTTTACAATGAGCAGTTCTTC
. many TRBJ2-7 TRBV2 CASSEGLEGYEQYF TGTGCCAGCAGTGAAGGACTAGAGGGCTACGAGCAGTACTTC
TRBD1 many TRBJ1-3 TRBV4-1 CASSQGQGPGNTIYF TGCGCCAGCAGCCAAGGACAGGGGCCTGGAAACACCATATATTTT
. many TRBJ2-2 TRBV27 CASTLLWRTDNTGELFF TGTGCCAGCACCCTCCTGTGGAGGACAGACAACACCGGGGAGCTGTTTTTT
. many TRBJ2-3 TRBV28 CASARKDTDTQYF TGTGCCAGCGCCAGGAAAGACACAGATACGCAGTATTTT
TRBD1 many TRBJ2-5 TRBV9 CASSVDRGSLETQYF TGTGCCAGCAGCGTTGACAGGGGGTCGTTAGAGACCCAGTACTTC
. few TRBJ2-3 TRBV7-6 CASSSERGTDTQYF TGTGCCAGCAGCTCCGAGAGGGGCACAGATACGCAGTATTTT
. many TRBJ2-7 TRBV11-3 CASSLGRYGVADYEQYF TGTGCCAGCAGCCTGGGCCGATACGGGGTAGCGGACTACGAGCAGTACTTC
. many TRBJ1-1 TRBV5-1 CASSLMISQGRNTEAFF TGCGCCAGCAGCTTGATGATTTCACAGGGCCGGAACACTGAAGCTTTCTTT
. many TRBJ2-2 TRBV7-2 CASSFLPATGELFF TGTGCCAGCAGCTTCCTCCCCGCGACCGGGGAGCTGTTTTTT
TRBD2 many TRBJ2-4 TRBV30 CAWSWASGRVGIQYF TGTGCCTGGAGTTGGGCTAGCGGGAGGGTAGGCATTCAGTACTTC
TRBD2 many TRBJ2-4 TRBV11-2 CASSLPREGYLDKNIQYF TGTGCCAGCAGCTTACCCCGGGAGGGATACTTGGACAAAAACATTCAGTACTTC
. many TRBJ1-1 TRBV18 CASSPPSDTEAFF TGTGCCAGCTCACCACCGTCTGACACTGAAGCTTTCTTT
TRBD2 many TRBJ2-7 TRBV7-9 CASSLREFSYEQYF TGTGCCAGCAGCTTGCGGGAGTTCTCCTACGAGCAGTACTTC
. many TRBJ2-1 TRBV5-1 CASSLPLARDNDEQFF TGCGCCAGCAGCTTGCCTTTGGCTAGAGATAACGATGAGCAGTTCTTC